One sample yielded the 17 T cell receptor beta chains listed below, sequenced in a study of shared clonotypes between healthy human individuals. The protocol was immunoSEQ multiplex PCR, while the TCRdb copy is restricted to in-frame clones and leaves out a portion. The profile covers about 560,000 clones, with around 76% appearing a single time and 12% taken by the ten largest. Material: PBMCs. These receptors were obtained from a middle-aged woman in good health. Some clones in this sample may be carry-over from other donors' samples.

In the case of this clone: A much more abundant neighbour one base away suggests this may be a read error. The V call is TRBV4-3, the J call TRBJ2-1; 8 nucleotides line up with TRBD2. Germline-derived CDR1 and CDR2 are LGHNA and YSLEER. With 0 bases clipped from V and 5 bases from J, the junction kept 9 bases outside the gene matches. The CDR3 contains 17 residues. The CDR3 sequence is CASSQDSLELADNEQFF. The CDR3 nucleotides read TGCGCCAGCAGCCAAGATAGCCTCGAACTAGCGGACAATGAGCAGTTCTTC.

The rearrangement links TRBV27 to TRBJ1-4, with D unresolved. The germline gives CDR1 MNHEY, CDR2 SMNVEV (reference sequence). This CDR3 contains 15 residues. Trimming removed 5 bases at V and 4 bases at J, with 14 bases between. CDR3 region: CASSPLYGVNEKLFF. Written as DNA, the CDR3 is TGTGCCAGCAGTCCACTATATGGGGTTAATGAAAAACTGTTTTTT.

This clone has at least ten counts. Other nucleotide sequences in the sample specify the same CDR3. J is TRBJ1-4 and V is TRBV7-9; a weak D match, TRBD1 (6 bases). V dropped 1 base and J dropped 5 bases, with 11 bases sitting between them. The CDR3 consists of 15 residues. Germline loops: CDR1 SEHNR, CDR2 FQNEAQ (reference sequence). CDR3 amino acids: CASSLVGQGNEKLFF. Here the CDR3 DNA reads TGTGCCAGCAGCTTAGTAGGGCAGGGGAATGAAAAACTGTTTTTT.

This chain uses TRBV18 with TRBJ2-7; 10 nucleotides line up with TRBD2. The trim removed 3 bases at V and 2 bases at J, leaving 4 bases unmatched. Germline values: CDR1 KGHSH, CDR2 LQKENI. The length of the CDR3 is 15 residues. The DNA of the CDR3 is TGTGCCAGCTCACCCCGGGGGACTAGCGCCTACGAGCAGTACTTC. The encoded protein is CASSPRGTSAYEQYF.

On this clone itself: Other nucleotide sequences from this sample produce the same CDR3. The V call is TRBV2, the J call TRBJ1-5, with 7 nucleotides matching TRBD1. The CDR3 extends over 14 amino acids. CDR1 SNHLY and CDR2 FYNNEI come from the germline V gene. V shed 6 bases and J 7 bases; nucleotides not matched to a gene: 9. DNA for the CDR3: TGTGCCAGCAGGAAGGGGGCGGGGGGCCAGCCCCAGCATTTT. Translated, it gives CASRKGAGGQPQHF.

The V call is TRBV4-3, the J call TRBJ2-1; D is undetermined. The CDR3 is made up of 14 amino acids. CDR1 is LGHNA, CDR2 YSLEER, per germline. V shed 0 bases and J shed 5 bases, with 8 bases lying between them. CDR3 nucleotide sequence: TGCGCCAGCAGCCAAGAATTGGAGCACAATGAGCAGTTCTTC. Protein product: CASSQELEHNEQFF.

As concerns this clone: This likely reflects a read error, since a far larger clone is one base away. The CDR3, as DNA: TGTGCCAGCAGTCCCAGGGGGAACGCTGAAGCTTTCTTT. As protein: CASSPRGNAEAFF. The chain links TRBV25-1 to TRBJ1-1; 7 nucleotides agree with TRBD1. In germline, CDR1 is MGHDK, CDR2 SYGVNS. CDR3 length: 13 amino acids.

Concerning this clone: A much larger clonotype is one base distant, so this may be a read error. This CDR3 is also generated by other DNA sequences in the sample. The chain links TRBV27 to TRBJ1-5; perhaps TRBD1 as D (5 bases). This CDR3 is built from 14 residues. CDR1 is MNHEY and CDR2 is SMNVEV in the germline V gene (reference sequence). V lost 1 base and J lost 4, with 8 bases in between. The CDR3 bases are TGTGCCAGCAGTTTATTGGGGGGAAATCAGCCCCAGCATTTT. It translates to CASSLLGGNQPQHF.

The CDR3 loop is CASSPGQGSPGNTIYF. The CDR3 region has the DNA TGTGCCAGCAGCCCCGGACAGGGATCTCCCGGAAACACCATATATTTT. V usage is TRBV7-6 and J usage is TRBJ1-3; 8 nucleotides match TRBD1. V shed 5 bases and J 4 bases; nucleotides not matched to a gene: 10. This CDR3 spans 16 amino acids. Germline values: CDR1 SGHVS, CDR2 FNYEAQ.

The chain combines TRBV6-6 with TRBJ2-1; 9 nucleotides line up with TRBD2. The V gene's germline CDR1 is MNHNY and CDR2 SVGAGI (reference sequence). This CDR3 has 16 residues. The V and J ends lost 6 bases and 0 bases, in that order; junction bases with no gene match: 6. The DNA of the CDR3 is TGTGCCAGCAGCTCCGGACTAGCGCTCTCCTACAATGAGCAGTTCTTC. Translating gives CASSSGLALSYNEQFF.

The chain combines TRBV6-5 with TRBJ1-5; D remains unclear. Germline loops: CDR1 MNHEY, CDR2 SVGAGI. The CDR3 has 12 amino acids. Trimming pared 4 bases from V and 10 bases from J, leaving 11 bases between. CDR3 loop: CASSLPSLPQHF. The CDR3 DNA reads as TGTGCCAGCAGTTTGCCGAGTCTACCCCAGCATTTT.

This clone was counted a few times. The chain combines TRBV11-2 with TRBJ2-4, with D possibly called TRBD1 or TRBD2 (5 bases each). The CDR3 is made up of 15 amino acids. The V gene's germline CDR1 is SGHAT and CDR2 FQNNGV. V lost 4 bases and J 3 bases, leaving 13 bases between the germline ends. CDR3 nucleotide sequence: TGTGCCAGCAGCTCCCTGGGACGGAACAAAAACATTCAGTACTTC. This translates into CASSSLGRNKNIQYF.

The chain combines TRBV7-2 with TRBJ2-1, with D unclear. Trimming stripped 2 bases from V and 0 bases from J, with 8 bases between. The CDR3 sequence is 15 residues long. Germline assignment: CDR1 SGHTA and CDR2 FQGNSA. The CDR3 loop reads CASSLRTASYNEQFF. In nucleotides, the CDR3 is TGTGCCAGCAGCTTAAGGACCGCCTCCTACAATGAGCAGTTCTTC.

CDR3 residues: CAWSVRAGGGYEQYF. CDR3 bases: TGTGCCTGGAGTGTACGTGCGGGAGGGGGCTACGAGCAGTACTTC. V usage is TRBV30 and J usage is TRBJ2-7; 9 bases fit TRBD2. This CDR3 is 15 amino acids long. In germline, CDR1 is GTSNPN, CDR2 SVGIG (reference sequence). J lost 3 bases, V lost 0 bases, and 6 bases had no gene match.

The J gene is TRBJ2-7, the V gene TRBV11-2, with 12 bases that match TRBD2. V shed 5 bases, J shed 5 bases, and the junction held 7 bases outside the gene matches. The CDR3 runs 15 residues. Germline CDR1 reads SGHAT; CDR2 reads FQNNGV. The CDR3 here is CASSHLAGGLHEQYF. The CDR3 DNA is TGTGCCAGCAGCCATCTAGCGGGAGGGTTGCACGAGCAGTACTTC.

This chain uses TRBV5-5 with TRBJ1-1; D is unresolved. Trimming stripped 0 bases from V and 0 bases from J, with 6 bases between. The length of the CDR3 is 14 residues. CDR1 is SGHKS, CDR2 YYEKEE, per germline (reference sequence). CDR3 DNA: TGTGCCAGCAGCTTGGAGCTCGTGAACACTGAAGCTTTCTTT. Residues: CASSLELVNTEAFF.

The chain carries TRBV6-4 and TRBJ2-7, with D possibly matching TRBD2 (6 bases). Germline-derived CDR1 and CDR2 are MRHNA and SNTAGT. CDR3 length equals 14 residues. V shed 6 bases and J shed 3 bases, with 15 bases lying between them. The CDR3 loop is CASRARLVSYEQYF. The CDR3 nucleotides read TGTGCCAGCAGGGCAAGACTAGTTAGCTACGAGCAGTACTTC.